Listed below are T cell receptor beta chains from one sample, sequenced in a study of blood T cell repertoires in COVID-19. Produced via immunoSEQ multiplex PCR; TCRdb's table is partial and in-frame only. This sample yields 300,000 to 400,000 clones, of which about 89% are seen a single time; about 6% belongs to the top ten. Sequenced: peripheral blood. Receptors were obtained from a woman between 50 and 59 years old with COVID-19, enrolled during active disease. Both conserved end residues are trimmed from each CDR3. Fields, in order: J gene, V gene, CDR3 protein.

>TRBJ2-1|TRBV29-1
SVAGGAGGIYNEQF
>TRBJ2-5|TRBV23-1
ASSRTGGGETQY
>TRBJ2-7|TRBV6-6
ASSHTGVSSYEQY
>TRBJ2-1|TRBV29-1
STSSGRTPGNEQF
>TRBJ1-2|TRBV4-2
ASSQDLGTGRNYGYT
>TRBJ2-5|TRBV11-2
ASSLDPGGSQETQY
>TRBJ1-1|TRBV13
ASSLARGRATPNTEAF
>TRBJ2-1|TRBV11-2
ASSVGTSGEGYEQF
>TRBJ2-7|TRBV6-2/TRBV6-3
ASSSPKRANYEQY
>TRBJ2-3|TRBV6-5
ASRRLGPPEDTQY
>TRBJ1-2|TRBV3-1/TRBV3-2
ASSLAAVYGYT
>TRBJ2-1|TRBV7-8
ASRLSGTLAYNEQF
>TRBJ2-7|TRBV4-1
ASSQGGAGGPYEQY
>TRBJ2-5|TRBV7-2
ALRTVDPQY
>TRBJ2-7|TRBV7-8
ASSLVGAGYEQY
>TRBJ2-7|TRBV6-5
ASRKKRDPLYEQY
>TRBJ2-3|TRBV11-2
ASTRGTSGSTDTQY
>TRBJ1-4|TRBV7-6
ASSLERGGLGEKLF
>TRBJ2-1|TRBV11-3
ASSLARTSNEQF
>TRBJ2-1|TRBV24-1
ATSDPGLSLEQF
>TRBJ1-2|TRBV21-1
ASSKGADYGYT
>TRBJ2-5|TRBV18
ASSGTKETQY
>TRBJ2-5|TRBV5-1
ASRFNRLAEQETQY
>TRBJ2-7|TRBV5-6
ASSLYAHPGTYEQY
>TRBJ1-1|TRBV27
ASSLTGTNTEAF
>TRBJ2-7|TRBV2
ASSWGSPEWEQY
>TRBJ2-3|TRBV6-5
ASSNGQGTDTQY
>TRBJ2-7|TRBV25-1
ASSEWGGQGGEQY
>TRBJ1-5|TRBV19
ASTGGLQFGNQPQH
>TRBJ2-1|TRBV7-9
ASSLAQGPAYNEQF
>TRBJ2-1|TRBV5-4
ASSSPGLAGNEQF
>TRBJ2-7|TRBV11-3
ASSGRTGGLDEQY
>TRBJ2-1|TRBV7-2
ASSLTGTTAF
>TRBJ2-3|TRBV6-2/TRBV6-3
ASSYSEWRVMTDTQY
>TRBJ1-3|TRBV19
ASSMGGTVQNTIY
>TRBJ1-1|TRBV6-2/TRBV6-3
ASSYPGTGVRGTEAF
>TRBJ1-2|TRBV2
ASSSGNFNYGYT
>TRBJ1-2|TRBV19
ASSIGLRTTYGYT
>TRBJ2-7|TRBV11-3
ASSPPAGEGEQY
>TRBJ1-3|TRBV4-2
ASSLSGAGNTIY
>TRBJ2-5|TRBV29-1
SVVTSGSQETQY
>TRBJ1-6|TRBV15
ATSRVVDRGDSPLH
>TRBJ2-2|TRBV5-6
ASSWGVTNTGELF
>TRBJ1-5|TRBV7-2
ASSLRGRGNQPQH
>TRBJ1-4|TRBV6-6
ATSGGGGEKLF
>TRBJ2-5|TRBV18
ASSRDSLETQY
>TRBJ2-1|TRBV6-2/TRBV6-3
ASSYIPTMKLAGERQF
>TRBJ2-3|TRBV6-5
ASSNGQGGTQY
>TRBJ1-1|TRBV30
ASRAVKVFREAF
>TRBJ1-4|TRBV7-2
ASSSKTGGANEKLF
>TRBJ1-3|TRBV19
ASSPRGHNSGNTIY
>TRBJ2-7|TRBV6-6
ASSRDRGRGASYEQY
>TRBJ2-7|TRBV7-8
ASSPLREIRYEQY